A selection of T cell receptor beta chains follows, all from one sample in a study of OX40 agonist ivuxolimab in advanced cancers. This table comes from immunoSEQ multiplex PCR, and its TCRdb copy is limited to in-frame clones, with some not included. The sample holds roughly 100,000 clones, roughly 90% seen once. Sample: CD4+ or CD8+ T cells sorted from blood, taken in a trial of the OX40 agonist ivuxolimab. The receptors come from an adult with an advanced solid tumor such as melanoma, head and neck, liver or kidney cancer. Each CDR3 is given with its conserved first and last residue. Fields, in order: J gene, clone size, D gene, V gene, CDR3 DNA, CDR3 protein. A D gene is named only where the DNA matches it firmly. Only some rows state a clone size, as once, few, many or a class for expanded clones.

j_call: TRBJ2-7
clone_size: NA
d_call: NA
v_call: TRBV30
cdr3_nt: TGTGCCTGGAGTGAAGGGAGCCGCTCCTACGAGCAGTACTTC
cdr3_aa: CAWSEGSRSYEQYF

j_call: TRBJ1-5
clone_size: few
d_call: NA
v_call: TRBV19
cdr3_nt: TGTGCCAGTAGCTTCTCGGGACTACAGCCCCAGCATTTT
cdr3_aa: CASSFSGLQPQHF

j_call: TRBJ2-5
clone_size: NA
d_call: NA
v_call: TRBV4-1
cdr3_nt: TGCGCCAGCAGCCTCCGGGTTCCCCAGACCCAGTACTTC
cdr3_aa: CASSLRVPQTQYF

j_call: TRBJ2-1
clone_size: NA
d_call: NA
v_call: TRBV11-2
cdr3_nt: TGTGCCAGCAGCTTAAAGACTTACAATGAGCAGTTCTTC
cdr3_aa: CASSLKTYNEQFF

j_call: TRBJ1-5
clone_size: NA
d_call: NA
v_call: TRBV19
cdr3_nt: TGTGCCAGTACGGGACGGGGGAATCAGCCCCAGCATTTT
cdr3_aa: CASTGRGNQPQHF

j_call: TRBJ1-1
clone_size: NA
d_call: NA
v_call: TRBV29-1
cdr3_nt: TGCAGCGTCGCCGGGGGGCAGGTTAAGGGTCGGAACACTGAAGCTTTCTTT
cdr3_aa: CSVAGGQVKGRNTEAFF

j_call: TRBJ2-6
clone_size: NA
d_call: TRBD1
v_call: TRBV27
cdr3_nt: TGTGCCAGCAGACAGGGGGCTTACGGGGCCAACGTCCTGACTTTC
cdr3_aa: CASRQGAYGANVLTF

j_call: TRBJ2-5
clone_size: NA
d_call: NA
v_call: TRBV4-1
cdr3_nt: TGCGCCAGCAGTCCCGTGTTGGGGGGCGGCGAGACCCAGTACTTC
cdr3_aa: CASSPVLGGGETQYF

j_call: TRBJ2-5
clone_size: NA
d_call: NA
v_call: TRBV20-1
cdr3_nt: TGCAGTGCTAACCCGCTGGGAGCCCAGTACTTC
cdr3_aa: CSANPLGAQYF

j_call: TRBJ1-1
clone_size: NA
d_call: NA
v_call: TRBV2
cdr3_nt: TGTGCCAGCAGTGAAGACGACGGGATCCTTGAAGCTTTCTTT
cdr3_aa: CASSEDDGILEAFF

j_call: TRBJ2-2
clone_size: NA
d_call: NA
v_call: TRBV7-2
cdr3_nt: TGTGCCAGCAGCTCAGGGACCGGGGAGCTGTTTTTT
cdr3_aa: CASSSGTGELFF

j_call: TRBJ1-2
clone_size: NA
d_call: NA
v_call: TRBV4-3
cdr3_nt: TGCGCCAGCAGCCAAGTTAAGGGCAGGGCAAATGGCTACACCTTC
cdr3_aa: CASSQVKGRANGYTF

j_call: TRBJ1-1
clone_size: NA
d_call: NA
v_call: TRBV5-1
cdr3_nt: TGCGCCAGCAGCTTACAGGCGGCAGGAGGGAGCACTGAAGCTTTCTTT
cdr3_aa: CASSLQAAGGSTEAFF

j_call: TRBJ2-3
clone_size: NA
d_call: NA
v_call: TRBV27
cdr3_nt: TGTGCCAGCAGTTCCTCAGTTGACCGCACAGATACGCAGTATTTT
cdr3_aa: CASSSSVDRTDTQYF

j_call: TRBJ1-2
clone_size: NA
d_call: NA
v_call: TRBV7-2
cdr3_nt: TGTGCCAGCAGCCGACCGACAATTGGCTACACCTTC
cdr3_aa: CASSRPTIGYTF

j_call: TRBJ1-2
clone_size: NA
d_call: TRBD1
v_call: TRBV2
cdr3_nt: TGTGCCAGGGACAGGGGGTATGGCTACACCTTC
cdr3_aa: CARDRGYGYTF

j_call: TRBJ1-2
clone_size: NA
d_call: NA
v_call: TRBV10-2
cdr3_nt: TGCGCCAGCAGTGATGGGTATGGCTACACCTTC
cdr3_aa: CASSDGYGYTF

j_call: TRBJ1-1
clone_size: few
d_call: NA
v_call: TRBV29-1
cdr3_nt: TGCAGCGTAAGGAGTCCGAACACTGAAGCTTTCTTT
cdr3_aa: CSVRSPNTEAFF

j_call: TRBJ1-5
clone_size: NA
d_call: NA
v_call: TRBV19
cdr3_nt: TGTGCCAGTAGTCCCGCCGGCCAGCCCCAGCATTTT
cdr3_aa: CASSPAGQPQHF

j_call: TRBJ1-5
clone_size: NA
d_call: NA
v_call: TRBV9
cdr3_nt: TGTGCCAGCAGCGTAGATTCAGTGCCCCAGCATTTT
cdr3_aa: CASSVDSVPQHF

j_call: TRBJ1-2
clone_size: NA
d_call: TRBD1
v_call: TRBV29-1
cdr3_nt: TGCAGCGTTGTGGGGACAGACTATGGCTACACCTTC
cdr3_aa: CSVVGTDYGYTF

j_call: TRBJ2-3
clone_size: NA
d_call: TRBD2
v_call: TRBV2
cdr3_nt: TGTGCCAGCGGCGACGGCGGGAGGGTAGCAGATACGCAGTATTTT
cdr3_aa: CASGDGGRVADTQYF

j_call: TRBJ2-7
clone_size: NA
d_call: NA
v_call: TRBV12-5
cdr3_nt: TGTGCTAGTGGTTTGGACTATAGGGAGCCCTACGAGCAGTACTTC
cdr3_aa: CASGLDYREPYEQYF

j_call: TRBJ2-3
clone_size: NA
d_call: TRBD2
v_call: TRBV29-1
cdr3_nt: TGCAGCGTCGCGGGGACTAGCGGGGCATTAGCTACATTCATAGATACGCAGTATTTT
cdr3_aa: CSVAGTSGALATFIDTQYF

j_call: TRBJ1-1
clone_size: few
d_call: NA
v_call: TRBV5-6
cdr3_nt: TGTGCCAGCAGCCCGGGGACGGTGAATGAAGCTTTCTTT
cdr3_aa: CASSPGTVNEAFF

j_call: TRBJ2-3
clone_size: NA
d_call: NA
v_call: TRBV5-4
cdr3_nt: TGTGCCAGCAGCTTGGATAAAACTGGAGCCGTAGATACGCAGTATTTT
cdr3_aa: CASSLDKTGAVDTQYF

j_call: TRBJ2-3
clone_size: NA
d_call: NA
v_call: TRBV9
cdr3_nt: TGTGCCAGCAGCGTAGAGATAGCAGATACGCAGTATTTT
cdr3_aa: CASSVEIADTQYF

j_call: TRBJ1-2
clone_size: NA
d_call: NA
v_call: TRBV5-1
cdr3_nt: TGCGCCAGCAGCGGGGAACAGGCTGGCTACACCTTC
cdr3_aa: CASSGEQAGYTF

j_call: TRBJ1-1
clone_size: few
d_call: NA
v_call: TRBV30
cdr3_nt: TGTGCCTGGATACAGGAGGGAACCCTGGAGGTGAACACTGAAGCTTTCTTT
cdr3_aa: CAWIQEGTLEVNTEAFF

j_call: TRBJ2-7
clone_size: once
d_call: NA
v_call: TRBV6-5
cdr3_nt: TGTGCCAGCAGTGAGGCGACCACCTACGAGCAGTACTTC
cdr3_aa: CASSEATTYEQYF

j_call: TRBJ2-5
clone_size: NA
d_call: TRBD2
v_call: TRBV10-3
cdr3_nt: TGTGCCATCAGTGATTTAGCGGGAGAGCTCCTCGAAGAGACCCAGTACTTC
cdr3_aa: CAISDLAGELLEETQYF

j_call: TRBJ2-3
clone_size: NA
d_call: TRBD2
v_call: TRBV4-3
cdr3_nt: TGCGCCAGCAGCCAACAGGTCTCCGAGCGGGGGGGCAATACGCAGTATTTT
cdr3_aa: CASSQQVSERGGNTQYF

j_call: TRBJ2-7
clone_size: once
d_call: TRBD2
v_call: TRBV19
cdr3_nt: TGTGCCAGTAGTATTGGGCTAGCGGGATACGAGCAGTACTTC
cdr3_aa: CASSIGLAGYEQYF

j_call: TRBJ1-2
clone_size: few
d_call: TRBD1
v_call: TRBV25-1
cdr3_nt: TGTGCCAACCCCCGACAGGGAGGCTACACCTTC
cdr3_aa: CANPRQGGYTF

j_call: TRBJ2-3
clone_size: NA
d_call: TRBD2
v_call: TRBV29-1
cdr3_nt: TGCAGCGTCATGGGACTAGCGGGATCGGGGACAGATACGCAGTATTTT
cdr3_aa: CSVMGLAGSGTDTQYF

j_call: TRBJ1-1
clone_size: NA
d_call: NA
v_call: TRBV15
cdr3_nt: TGTGCCACCAGCAGAGAGAAGTCCGGGCCTGGGGATGTTGAAGCTTTCTTT
cdr3_aa: CATSREKSGPGDVEAFF

j_call: TRBJ2-7
clone_size: NA
d_call: NA
v_call: TRBV29-1
cdr3_nt: TGCAGCGTTCGGCTCGGGGGAGTCTACGAGCAGTACTTC
cdr3_aa: CSVRLGGVYEQYF

j_call: TRBJ2-7
clone_size: once
d_call: NA
v_call: TRBV10-3
cdr3_nt: TGTGCCATCAGCGCCCCCTACGAGCAGTACTTC
cdr3_aa: CAISAPYEQYF

j_call: TRBJ1-5
clone_size: NA
d_call: NA
v_call: TRBV27
cdr3_nt: TGTGCCAGCAGTTTAGCAATTTGGCAGCCCCAGCATTTT
cdr3_aa: CASSLAIWQPQHF

j_call: TRBJ2-1
clone_size: NA
d_call: NA
v_call: TRBV9
cdr3_nt: TGTGCCAGCAGCGTAGGTGGCAGGAGCTCCTACAATGAGCAGTTCTTC
cdr3_aa: CASSVGGRSSYNEQFF

j_call: TRBJ2-7
clone_size: NA
d_call: NA
v_call: TRBV10-3
cdr3_nt: TGTGCCATCAGCCCTGAACGGGCCTACGAGCAGTACTTC
cdr3_aa: CAISPERAYEQYF

j_call: TRBJ1-3
clone_size: NA
d_call: NA
v_call: TRBV14
cdr3_nt: TGTGCCAGCAGCCGTCGGCACACCATATATTTT
cdr3_aa: CASSRRHTIYF

j_call: TRBJ1-5
clone_size: NA
d_call: NA
v_call: TRBV23-1
cdr3_nt: TGCGCCAGCAGTCAATCTACGAATTGGAGCAATCAGCCCCAGCATTTT
cdr3_aa: CASSQSTNWSNQPQHF

j_call: TRBJ2-7
clone_size: NA
d_call: TRBD1
v_call: TRBV5-1
cdr3_nt: TGCGCCAGCAGCTTGGAGGGGGCTTCCTACGAGCAGTACTTC
cdr3_aa: CASSLEGASYEQYF

j_call: TRBJ2-3
clone_size: NA
d_call: NA
v_call: TRBV6-1
cdr3_nt: TGTGCCAGCAGTGAACTGGGATACACAGATACGCAGTATTTT
cdr3_aa: CASSELGYTDTQYF

j_call: TRBJ2-1
clone_size: few
d_call: TRBD2
v_call: TRBV19
cdr3_nt: TGTGCCAGTAGTACTAGCGGGGGGGTGTACAATGAGCAGTTCTTC
cdr3_aa: CASSTSGGVYNEQFF

j_call: TRBJ2-1
clone_size: NA
d_call: NA
v_call: TRBV27
cdr3_nt: TGTGCCAGCAGTTTAAGGGCAGCCGCTCACCATGAGCAGTTCTTC
cdr3_aa: CASSLRAAAHHEQFF

j_call: TRBJ2-2
clone_size: NA
d_call: TRBD1
v_call: TRBV6-5
cdr3_nt: TGTGCCAGCAGTAGGTCAGGGGGCAACACCGGGGAGCTGTTTTTT
cdr3_aa: CASSRSGGNTGELFF